The rows below give T cell receptor beta chains drawn from one sample of a study of T cells in Graves' hyperthyroidism and ophthalmopathy. In TCRdb, the multiplex PCR reads were re-called with MiXCR into one record per CDR3 protein. The sample shows fewer than 650,000 distinct CDR3 sequences, approximately 14% of them seen only once. Material for sequencing was blood. The receptors come from a woman aged 25-40 years with Graves' hyperthyroidism that later progressed to Graves' ophthalmopathy. Both conserved end residues are part of each CDR3. The order of the fields is V gene, CDR3 protein.

TRBV10-1	CASSSSVQETQYF
TRBV7-2	CASSLRTGEGDTEAFF
TRBV11-2	CASRLGQNTQYF
TRBV30	CARTAISYEQYF
TRBV28	CASSLVEGFSGNTIYF
TRBV6-1	CASTRDADWEQETQYF
TRBV28	CASSLPRVYYNEQFF
TRBV7-9	CASSLVNSPLHF
TRBV11-3	CASSLVTYGSRNEQLF
TRBV29-1	CSVGGRDRVHEQFF
TRBV28	CASAVSNYGYTF
TRBV7-9	CASSLDIQETQYF
TRBV2	CASSPGSTEAFF
TRBV7-8	CASSRASRGEQYF
TRBV6-1	CASSAGTGVVGIQYF
TRBV12-5	CASGGTSGSYNEQFF
TRBV11-2	CADSGISYNEQFF
TRBV20-1	CSARDHHIEYEQYF
TRBV4-2	CASSQEVPGTEQYF
TRBV11-1	CASSLPPPNVLDTQYF
TRBV6-1	CASRSTGESSPLHF
TRBV19	CASSIEAGRYNEQFF
TRBV20-1	CSAAKLSWTSGNSLSTDMQYF
TRBV15	CATSRAQGKTQYF
TRBV27	CASSGGGWDEKLFF
TRBV20-1	CSAILSTGTGHNEQFF
TRBV7-2	CASSPPGLGAFF
TRBV7-9	CASSSGQGRDEQYF
TRBV24-1	CATSEPGLAIGEQFF
TRBV7-9	CASSLAGTRGEQYF